The 7 T cell receptor beta chains below all came from one sample that was sequenced in a study of OX40 agonist ivuxolimab in advanced cancers. Sequencing was performed with immunoSEQ multiplex PCR; in TCRdb, only in-frame clones are kept and a portion is missing. The data hold tens of thousands of clones, with around 86% observed a single time. Here the sequenced sample was CD4+ or CD8+ T cells sorted from blood, taken in a trial of the OX40 agonist ivuxolimab. All receptors come from an adult with an advanced solid tumor such as melanoma, head and neck, liver or kidney cancer.

This clone was counted only a few times. The V and J genes are TRBV19 and TRBJ1-2; maybe TRBD1 (5 bases). The CDR3 has 15 residues. The germline V gene has CDR1 LNHDA and CDR2 SQIVND (reference sequence). Deletions cut 7 bases from V and 3 bases from J, with 18 bases between. Written as DNA, the CDR3 is TGTGCCAGTATTCAGGCAGGGCGACGGGACTATGGCTACACCTTC. This sequence encodes CASIQAGRRDYGYTF.

This chain joins TRBV29-1 and TRBJ2-5; TRBD1 matches 7 bases. Germline trimming cut 4 bases from V and 2 bases from J; bases unmatched to any gene: 13. Per the germline V gene, CDR1 is SQVTM and CDR2 is ANQGSEA. This CDR3 has 16 residues. As DNA, the CDR3 is TGCAGCGTTGCCCTCCTCATACTGGGACAGCAAGAGACCCAGTACTTC. Residues: CSVALLILGQQETQYF.

This chain joins TRBV19 and TRBJ2-2; weak D call: TRBD1 (5 bases). V was trimmed by 5 bases and J by 2 bases, leaving 15 bases between them. The germline V gene encodes CDR1 LNHDA and CDR2 SQIVND (reference sequence). The CDR3 sequence is 16 residues long. CDR3 DNA sequence: TGTGCCAGTAGTGGTTCGAGGACACTAAACACCGGGGAGCTGTTTTTT. Protein: CASSGSRTLNTGELFF.

A remark on this clone: Other DNA sequences in the sample encode the same CDR3. CDR3 sequence: CASSTRQDVLTF. The CDR3 DNA is TGCGCCAGCAGCACCCGACAGGACGTCCTGACTTTC. The V and J genes are TRBV5-1 and TRBJ2-6, with TRBD1 as a possible D gene (6 bases). Germline V lookup: CDR1 SGHRS, CDR2 YFSETQ. CDR3 length equals 12 residues. V lost 4 bases, J lost 11 bases, and 10 bases lay in between.

This chain links TRBV5-1 with TRBJ1-1, with D unclear. V dropped 4 bases and J dropped 2 bases, with 12 bases sitting between them. This CDR3 is 14 amino acids long. CDR1 and CDR2 (germline): SGHRS, YFSETQ. The DNA for the CDR3 is TGCGCCAGCAGCCCTGGGAGGGCAAACACTGAAGCTTTCTTT. Its protein is CASSPGRANTEAFF.

This clone was counted a single time. The chain uses TRBV6-6 and TRBJ1-1; D remains unclear. CDR3 size: 13 residues. Germline CDR1 is MNHNY and CDR2 is SVGAGI (reference sequence). With 2 bases removed from V and 0 bases from J, the gap between germline ends came to 4 bases. CDR3 coding DNA: TGTGCCAGCAGTTACGATCTGAACACTGAAGCTTTCTTT. Translation: CASSYDLNTEAFF.

As DNA, the CDR3 is TGTGCCAGTATGCACCCAGGAGGGGGCGGGGGGCGAGATACGCAGTATTTT. Its translation is CASMHPGGGGGRDTQYF. The V gene is TRBV19, the J gene TRBJ2-3; TRBD2 is a possible D gene (8 bases). V lost 7 bases, J lost 5 bases, and 25 bases lay in between. The CDR3 is 17 amino acids. Germline lookup yields CDR1 LNHDA and CDR2 SQIVND (reference sequence). The whole variable domain, filled in from reference TRBV19 and TRBJ2-3, reads DGGITQSPKYLFRKEGQNVTLSCEQNLNHDAMYWYRQDPGQGLRLIYYSQIVNDFQKGDIAEGYSVSREKKESFPLTVTSAQKNPTAFYLCASMHPGGGGGRDTQYFGPGTRLTVL.